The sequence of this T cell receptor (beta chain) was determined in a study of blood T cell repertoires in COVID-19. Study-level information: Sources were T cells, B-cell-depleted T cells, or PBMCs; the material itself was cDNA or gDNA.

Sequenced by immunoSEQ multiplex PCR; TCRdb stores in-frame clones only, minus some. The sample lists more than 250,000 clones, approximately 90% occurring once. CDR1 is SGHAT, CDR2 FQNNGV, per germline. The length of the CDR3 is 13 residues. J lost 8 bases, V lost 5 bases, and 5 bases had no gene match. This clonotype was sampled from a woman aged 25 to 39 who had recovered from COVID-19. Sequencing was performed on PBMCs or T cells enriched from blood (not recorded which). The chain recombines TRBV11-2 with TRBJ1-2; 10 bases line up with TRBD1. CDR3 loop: CASSPDRGQGYTF. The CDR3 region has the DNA TGTGCCAGCAGCCCCGACAGGGGGCAGGGCTACACCTTC.